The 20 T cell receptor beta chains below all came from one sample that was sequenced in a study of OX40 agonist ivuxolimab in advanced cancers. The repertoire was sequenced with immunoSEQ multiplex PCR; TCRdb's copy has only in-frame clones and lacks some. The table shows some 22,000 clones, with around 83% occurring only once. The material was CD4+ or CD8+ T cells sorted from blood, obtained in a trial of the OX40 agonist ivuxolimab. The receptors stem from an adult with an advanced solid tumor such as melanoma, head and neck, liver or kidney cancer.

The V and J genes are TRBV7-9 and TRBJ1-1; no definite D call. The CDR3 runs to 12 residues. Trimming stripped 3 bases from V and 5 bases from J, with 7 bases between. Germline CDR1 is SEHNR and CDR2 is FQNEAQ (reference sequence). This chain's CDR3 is CASSFWETEAFF. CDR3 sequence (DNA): TGTGCCAGCAGCTTTTGGGAGACTGAAGCTTTCTTT. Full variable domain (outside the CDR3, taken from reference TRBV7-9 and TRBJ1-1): DTGVSQNPRHKITKRGQNVTFRCDPISEHNRLYWYRQTLGQGPEFLTYFQNEAQLEKSRLLSDRFSAERPKGSFSTLEIQRTEQGDSAMYLCASSFWETEAFFGQGTRLTVV.

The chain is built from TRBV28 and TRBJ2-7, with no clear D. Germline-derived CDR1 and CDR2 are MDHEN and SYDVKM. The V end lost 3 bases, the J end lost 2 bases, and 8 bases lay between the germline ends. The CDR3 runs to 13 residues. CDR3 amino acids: CASSLVPTYEQYF. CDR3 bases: TGTGCCAGCAGTTTGGTGCCAACCTACGAGCAGTACTTC.

CDR3 in amino acids: CASSTSGRPLEQYF. CDR3 sequence (DNA): TGTGCCAGCAGCACTAGCGGGAGACCTCTCGAGCAGTACTTC. The V gene is TRBV28, the J gene TRBJ2-7; TRBD2 matches 11 bases. Germline CDR1 MDHEN, CDR2 SYDVKM. The junction had 7 bases not matched to a gene; V was cut back by 6 bases and J by 6 bases. The CDR3 sequence is 14 residues long. The full variable domain, in which reference TRBV28 and TRBJ2-7 provide the parts outside the CDR3, is DVKVTQSSRYLVKRTGEKVFLECVQDMDHENMFWYRQDPGLGLRLIYFSYDVKMKEKGDIPEGYSVSREKKERFSLILESASTNQTSMYLCASSTSGRPLEQYFGPGTRLTVT.

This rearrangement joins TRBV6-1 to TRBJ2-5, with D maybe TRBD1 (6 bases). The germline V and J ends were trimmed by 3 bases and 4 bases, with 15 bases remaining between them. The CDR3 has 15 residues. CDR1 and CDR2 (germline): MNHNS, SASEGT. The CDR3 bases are TGTGCCAGCAGTGAGAGGGGTGGACAGTCAGAGACCCAGTACTTC. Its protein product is CASSERGGQSETQYF.

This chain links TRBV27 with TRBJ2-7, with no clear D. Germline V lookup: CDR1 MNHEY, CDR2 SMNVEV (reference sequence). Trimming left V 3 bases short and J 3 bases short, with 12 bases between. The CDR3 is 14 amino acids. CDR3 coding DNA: TGTGCCAGCAGTTTTTCCAGGTCGAACTACGAGCAGTACTTC. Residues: CASSFSRSNYEQYF.

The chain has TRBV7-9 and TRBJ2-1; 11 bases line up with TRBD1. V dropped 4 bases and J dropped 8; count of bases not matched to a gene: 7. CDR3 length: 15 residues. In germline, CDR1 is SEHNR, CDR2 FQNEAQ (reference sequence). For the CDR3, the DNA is TGTGCCAGCAGCTACTTAGAGGACAGGGGGCATGAGCAGTTCTTC. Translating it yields CASSYLEDRGHEQFF.

The CDR3 is CASRTYGGTYNSPLHF. CDR3 nucleotide sequence: TGTGCCAGCAGAACTTATGGGGGCACCTATAATTCACCCCTCCACTTT. This sequence joins TRBV28 and TRBJ1-6, with a tentative D call TRBD1 (6 bases). This CDR3 region has 16 residues. The ends were cut back, 6 bases at V and 2 bases at J, with 14 bases in the middle. Germline values: CDR1 MDHEN, CDR2 SYDVKM.

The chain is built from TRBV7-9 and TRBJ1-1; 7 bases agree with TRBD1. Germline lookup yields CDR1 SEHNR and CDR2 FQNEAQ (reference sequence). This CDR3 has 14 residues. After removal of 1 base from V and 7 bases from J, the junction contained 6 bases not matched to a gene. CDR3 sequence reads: CASSLGQGRSEAFF. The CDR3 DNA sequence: TGTGCCAGCAGCTTAGGACAGGGTCGGAGTGAAGCTTTCTTT.

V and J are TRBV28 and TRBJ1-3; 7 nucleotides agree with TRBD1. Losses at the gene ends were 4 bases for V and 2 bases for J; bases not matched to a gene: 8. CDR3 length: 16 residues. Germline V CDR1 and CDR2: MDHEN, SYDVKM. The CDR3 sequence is CASSSGGDPTGNTIYF. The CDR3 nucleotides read TGTGCCAGCAGTTCAGGGGGGGACCCAACTGGAAACACCATATATTTT.

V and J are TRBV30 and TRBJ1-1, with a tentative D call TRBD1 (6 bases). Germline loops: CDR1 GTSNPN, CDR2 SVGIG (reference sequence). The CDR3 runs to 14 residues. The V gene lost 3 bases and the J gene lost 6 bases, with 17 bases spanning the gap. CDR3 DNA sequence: TGTGCCTGGAGCGCCGATTGGGGGCAGGCTGAAGCTTTCTTT. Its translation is CAWSADWGQAEAFF. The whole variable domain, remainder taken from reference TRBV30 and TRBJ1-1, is SQTIHQWPATLVQPVGSPLSLECTVEGTSNPNLYWYRQAAGRGLQLLFYSVGIGQISSEVPQNLSASRPQDRQFILSSKKLLLSDSGFYLCAWSADWGQAEAFFGQGTRLTVV.

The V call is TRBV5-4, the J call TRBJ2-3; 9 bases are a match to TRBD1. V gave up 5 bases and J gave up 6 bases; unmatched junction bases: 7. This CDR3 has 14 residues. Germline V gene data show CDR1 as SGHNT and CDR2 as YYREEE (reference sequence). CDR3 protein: CASSADRGADTQYF. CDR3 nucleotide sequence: TGTGCCAGCAGTGCAGACAGGGGGGCGGATACGCAGTATTTT.

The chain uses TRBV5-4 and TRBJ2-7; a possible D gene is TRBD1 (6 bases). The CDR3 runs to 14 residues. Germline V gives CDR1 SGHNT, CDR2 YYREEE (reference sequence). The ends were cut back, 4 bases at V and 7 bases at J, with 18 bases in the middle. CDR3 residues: CASSPRGIAMEQYF. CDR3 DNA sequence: TGTGCCAGCAGCCCGAGGGGGATAGCTATGGAGCAGTACTTC.

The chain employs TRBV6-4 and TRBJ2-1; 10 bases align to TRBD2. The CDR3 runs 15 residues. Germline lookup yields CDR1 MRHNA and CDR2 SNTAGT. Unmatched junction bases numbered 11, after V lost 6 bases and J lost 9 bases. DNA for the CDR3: TGTGCCAGCAGCCCCCGAGCGGGAGGGAACGGTGAGCAGTTCTTC. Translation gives CASSPRAGGNGEQFF.

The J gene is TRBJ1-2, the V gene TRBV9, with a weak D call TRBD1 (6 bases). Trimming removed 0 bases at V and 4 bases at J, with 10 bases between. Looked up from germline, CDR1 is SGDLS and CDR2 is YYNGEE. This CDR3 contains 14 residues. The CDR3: CASSVGGPSYGYTF. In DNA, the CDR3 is TGTGCCAGCAGCGTAGGGGGGCCGAGCTATGGCTACACCTTC. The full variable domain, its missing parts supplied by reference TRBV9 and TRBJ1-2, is DSGVTQTPKHLITATGQRVTLRCSPRSGDLSVYWYQQSLDQGLQFLIQYYNGEERAKGNILERFSAQQFPDLHSELNLSSLELGDSALYFCASSVGGPSYGYTFGSGTRLTVV.

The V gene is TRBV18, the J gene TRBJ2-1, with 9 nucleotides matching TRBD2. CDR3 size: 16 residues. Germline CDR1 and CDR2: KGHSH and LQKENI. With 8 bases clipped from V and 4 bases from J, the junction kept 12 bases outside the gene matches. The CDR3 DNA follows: TGTGCCAGCCAAGTAGTAGCGGGAGAAGTTTACAATGAGCAGTTCTTC. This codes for CASQVVAGEVYNEQFF. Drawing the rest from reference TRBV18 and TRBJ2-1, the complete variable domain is NAGVMQNPRHLVRRRGQEARLRCSPMKGHSHVYWYRQLPEEGLKFMVYLQKENIIDESGMPKERFSAEFPKEGPSILRIQQVVRGDSAAYFCASQVVAGEVYNEQFFGPGTRLTVL.

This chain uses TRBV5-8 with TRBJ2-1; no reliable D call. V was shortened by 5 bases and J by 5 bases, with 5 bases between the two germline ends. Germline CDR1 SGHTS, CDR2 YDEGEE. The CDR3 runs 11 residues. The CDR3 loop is CASSLDNEQFF. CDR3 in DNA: TGTGCCAGCAGTCTAGACAATGAGCAGTTCTTC.

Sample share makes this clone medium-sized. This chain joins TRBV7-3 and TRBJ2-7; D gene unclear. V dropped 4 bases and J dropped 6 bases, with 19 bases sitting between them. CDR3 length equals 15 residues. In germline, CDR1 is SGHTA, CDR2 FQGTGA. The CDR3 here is CASSYPVYTWSEQYF. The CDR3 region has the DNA TGTGCCAGCAGCTACCCCGTCTACACGTGGTCCGAGCAGTACTTC.

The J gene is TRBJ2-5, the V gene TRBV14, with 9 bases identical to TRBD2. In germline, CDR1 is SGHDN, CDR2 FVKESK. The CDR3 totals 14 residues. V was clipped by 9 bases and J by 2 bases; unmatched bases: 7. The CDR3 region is CARTTSGIQETQYF. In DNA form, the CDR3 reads TGTGCCAGGACGACTAGCGGAATACAAGAGACCCAGTACTTC.

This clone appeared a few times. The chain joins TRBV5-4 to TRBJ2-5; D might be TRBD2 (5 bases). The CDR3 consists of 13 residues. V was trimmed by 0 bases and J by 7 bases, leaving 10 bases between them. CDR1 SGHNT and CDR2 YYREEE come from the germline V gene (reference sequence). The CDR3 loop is CASSLGLRGTQYF. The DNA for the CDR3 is TGTGCCAGCAGCTTGGGACTACGGGGGACCCAGTACTTC.

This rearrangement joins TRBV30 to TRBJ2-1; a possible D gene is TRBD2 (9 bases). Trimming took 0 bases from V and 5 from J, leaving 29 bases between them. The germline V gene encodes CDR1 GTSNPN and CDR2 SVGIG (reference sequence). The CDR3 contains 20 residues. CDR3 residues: CAWSVQGGDSGSLWDNEQFF. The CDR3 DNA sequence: TGTGCCTGGAGTGTACAGGGGGGGGATAGCGGGAGTTTATGGGACAATGAGCAGTTCTTC.